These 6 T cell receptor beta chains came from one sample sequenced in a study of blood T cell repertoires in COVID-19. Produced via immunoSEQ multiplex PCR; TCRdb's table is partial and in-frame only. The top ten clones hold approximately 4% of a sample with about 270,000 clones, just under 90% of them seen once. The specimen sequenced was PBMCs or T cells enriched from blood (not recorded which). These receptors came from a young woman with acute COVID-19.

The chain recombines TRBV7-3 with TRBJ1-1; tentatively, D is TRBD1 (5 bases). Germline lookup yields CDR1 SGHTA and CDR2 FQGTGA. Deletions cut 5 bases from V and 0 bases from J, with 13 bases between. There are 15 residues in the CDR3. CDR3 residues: CASSIRQIMNTEAFF. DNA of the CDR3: TGTGCCAGCAGCATAAGACAGATTATGAACACTGAAGCTTTCTTT.

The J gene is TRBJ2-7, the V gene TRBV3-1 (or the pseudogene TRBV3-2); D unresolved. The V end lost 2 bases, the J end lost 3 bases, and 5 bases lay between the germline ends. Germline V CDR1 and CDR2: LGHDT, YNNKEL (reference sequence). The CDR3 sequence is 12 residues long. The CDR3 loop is CASSQSRYEQYF. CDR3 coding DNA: TGTGCCAGCAGCCAATCTCGCTACGAGCAGTACTTC.

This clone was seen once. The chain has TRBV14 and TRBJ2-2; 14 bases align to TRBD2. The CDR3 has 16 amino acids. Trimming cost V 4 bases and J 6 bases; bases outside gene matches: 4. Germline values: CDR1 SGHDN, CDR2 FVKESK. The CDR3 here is CASSRGLAGDAGELFF. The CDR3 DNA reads TGTGCCAGCAGCCGGGGACTAGCGGGAGACGCCGGGGAGCTGTTTTTT. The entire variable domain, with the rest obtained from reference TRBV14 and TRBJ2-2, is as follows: EAGVTQFPSHSVIEKGQTVTLRCDPISGHDNLYWYRRVMGKEIKFLLHFVKESKQDESGMPNNRFLAERTGGTYSTLKVQPAELEDSGVYFCASSRGLAGDAGELFFGEGSRLTVL.

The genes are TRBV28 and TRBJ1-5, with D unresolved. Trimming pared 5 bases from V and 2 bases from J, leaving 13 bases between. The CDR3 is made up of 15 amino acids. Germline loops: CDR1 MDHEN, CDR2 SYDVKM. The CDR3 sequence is CASSKVPGGNQPQHF. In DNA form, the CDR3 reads TGTGCCAGCAGTAAGGTCCCCGGGGGCAATCAGCCCCAGCATTTT.

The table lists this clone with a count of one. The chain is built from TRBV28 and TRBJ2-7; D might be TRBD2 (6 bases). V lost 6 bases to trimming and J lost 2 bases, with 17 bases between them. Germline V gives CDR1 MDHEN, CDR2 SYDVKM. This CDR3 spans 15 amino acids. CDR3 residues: CASSLGGEPAYEQYF. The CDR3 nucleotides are TGTGCCAGCAGCCTGGGCGGGGAACCCGCCTACGAGCAGTACTTC.

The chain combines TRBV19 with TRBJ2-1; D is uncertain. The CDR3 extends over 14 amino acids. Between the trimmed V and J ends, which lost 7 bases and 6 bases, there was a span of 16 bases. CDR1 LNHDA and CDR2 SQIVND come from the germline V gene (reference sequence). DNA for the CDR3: TGTGCCAGTAAAACTGGCAGGCCATCCAATGAGCAGTTCTTC. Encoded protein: CASKTGRPSNEQFF.